The entry below gives a single T cell receptor (beta chain) sequence along with its context. The sample originates from a study of blood T cell repertoires in COVID-19. Using immunoSEQ multiplex PCR, the repertoire was profiled, and TCRdb retains in-frame clones only, with some absent. Here the sample spans about 140,000 clones, almost 85% being singletons. Per germline, CDR1 MDHEN and CDR2 SYDVKM. CDR3 length equals 15 residues. Trimming stripped 5 bases from V and 5 bases from J, with 15 bases between. V and J are TRBV28 and TRBJ1-4; no reliable D call. The TCR originated in a man aged 50 to 59 with acute or convalescent COVID-19. Material for sequencing was peripheral blood. DNA for the CDR3: TGTGCCAGCAGTCACGGAGGCCCAGTAAATGAAAAACTGTTTTTT. Its protein product is CASSHGGPVNEKLFF. Looking up the rest from reference TRBV28 and TRBJ1-4 gives the full variable domain: DVKVTQSSRYLVKRTGEKVFLECVQDMDHENMFWYRQDPGLGLRLIYFSYDVKMKEKGDIPEGYSVSREKKERFSLILESASTNQTSMYLCASSHGGPVNEKLFFGSGTQLSVL.